This T cell receptor beta chain comes out of a study of blood T cell repertoires in COVID-19. The overall study: Sources were T cells, B-cell-depleted T cells, or PBMCs; the material itself was cDNA or gDNA.

In the original workflow: Nucleated cell number was recorded as an estimate derived from reference gene primer amplification. Generated by immunoSEQ multiplex PCR, the TCRdb table keeps only in-frame clones and is missing some. The V and J calls and clone size come from that table; D and trimming were worked out from the DNA. The top ten clones hold approximately 9.9% of a sample with some 170,000 clones, over 75% of them seen once. Sequencing input: peripheral blood. The receptor comes from a man in his sixties with active or convalescent COVID-19.

The CDR3 loop reads CASSLGGQDNEKLFF. DNA for the CDR3: TGTGCCAGCAGCTTAGGGGGACAAGATAATGAAAAACTGTTTTTT. The rearrangement uses TRBV7-9 and TRBJ1-4; D might be TRBD1 (6 bases). The germline V and J ends were trimmed by 1 base and 4 bases, with 10 bases remaining between them. The germline gives CDR1 SEHNR, CDR2 FQNEAQ (reference sequence). This CDR3 has 15 amino acids.